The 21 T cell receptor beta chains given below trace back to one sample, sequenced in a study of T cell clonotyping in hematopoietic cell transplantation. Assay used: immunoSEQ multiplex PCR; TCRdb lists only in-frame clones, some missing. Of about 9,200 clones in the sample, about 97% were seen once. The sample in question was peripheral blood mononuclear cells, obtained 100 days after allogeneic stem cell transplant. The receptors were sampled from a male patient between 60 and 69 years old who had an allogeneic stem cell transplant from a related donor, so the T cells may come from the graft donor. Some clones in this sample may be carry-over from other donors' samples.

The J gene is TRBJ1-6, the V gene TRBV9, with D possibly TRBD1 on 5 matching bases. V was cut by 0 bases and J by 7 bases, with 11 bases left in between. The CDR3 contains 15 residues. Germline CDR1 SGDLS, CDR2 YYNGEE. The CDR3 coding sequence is TGTGCCAGCAGCGTAGCTCAGGGACGAAATTCACCCCTCCACTTT. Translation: CASSVAQGRNSPLHF.

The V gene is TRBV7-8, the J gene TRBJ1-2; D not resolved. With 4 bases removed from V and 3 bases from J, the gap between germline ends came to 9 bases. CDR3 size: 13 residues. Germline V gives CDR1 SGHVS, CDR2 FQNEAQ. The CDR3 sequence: CASSSLLDYGYTF. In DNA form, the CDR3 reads TGTGCCAGCAGCTCCCTCCTCGACTATGGCTACACCTTC.

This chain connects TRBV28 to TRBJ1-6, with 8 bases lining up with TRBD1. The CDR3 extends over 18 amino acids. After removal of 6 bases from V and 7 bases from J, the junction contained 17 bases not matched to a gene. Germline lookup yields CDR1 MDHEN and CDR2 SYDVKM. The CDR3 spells CASRTFGIQGGTNSPLHF. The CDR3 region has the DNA TGTGCCAGCAGGACATTCGGTATACAGGGGGGAACGAATTCACCCCTCCACTTT.

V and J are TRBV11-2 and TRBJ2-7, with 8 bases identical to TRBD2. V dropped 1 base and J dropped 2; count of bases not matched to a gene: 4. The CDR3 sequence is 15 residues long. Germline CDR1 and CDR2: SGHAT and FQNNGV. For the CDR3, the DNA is TGTGCCAGCAGCTTAGTGGTTAGCGGGGCCTACGAGCAGTACTTC. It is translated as CASSLVVSGAYEQYF.

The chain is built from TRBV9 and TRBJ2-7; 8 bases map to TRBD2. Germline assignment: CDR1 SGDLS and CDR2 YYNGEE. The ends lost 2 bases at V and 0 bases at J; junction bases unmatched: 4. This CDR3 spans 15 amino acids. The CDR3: CASSVTSESSYEQYF. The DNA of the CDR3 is TGTGCCAGCAGCGTGACTAGCGAGAGCTCCTACGAGCAGTACTTC.

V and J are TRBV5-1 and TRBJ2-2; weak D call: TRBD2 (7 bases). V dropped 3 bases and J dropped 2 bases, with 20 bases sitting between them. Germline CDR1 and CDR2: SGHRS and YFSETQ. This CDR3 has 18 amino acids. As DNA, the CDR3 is TGCGCCAGCAGCTCCGGCTTAGGGGGGGGCGCAAACACCGGGGAGCTGTTTTTT. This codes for CASSSGLGGGANTGELFF.

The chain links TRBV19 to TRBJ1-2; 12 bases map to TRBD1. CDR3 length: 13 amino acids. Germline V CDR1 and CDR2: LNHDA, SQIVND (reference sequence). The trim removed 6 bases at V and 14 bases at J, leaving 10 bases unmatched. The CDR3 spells CASSTGTGGAGTF. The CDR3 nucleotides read TGTGCCAGTAGCACCGGGACAGGGGGCGCAGGGACCTTC.

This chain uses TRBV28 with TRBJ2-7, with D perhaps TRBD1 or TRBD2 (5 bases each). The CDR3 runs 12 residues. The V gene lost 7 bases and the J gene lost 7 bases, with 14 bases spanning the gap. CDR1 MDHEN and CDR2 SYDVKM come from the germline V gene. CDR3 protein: CASMRGDEEQYF. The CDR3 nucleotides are TGTGCCAGCATGCGAGGGGATGAAGAGCAGTACTTC.

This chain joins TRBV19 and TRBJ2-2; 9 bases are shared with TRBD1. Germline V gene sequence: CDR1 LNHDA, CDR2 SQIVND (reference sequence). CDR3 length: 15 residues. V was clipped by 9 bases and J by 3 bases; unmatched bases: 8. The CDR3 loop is CASLTGTGYTGELFF. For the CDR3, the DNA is TGTGCCAGCCTCACGGGGACAGGGTACACCGGGGAGCTGTTTTTT.

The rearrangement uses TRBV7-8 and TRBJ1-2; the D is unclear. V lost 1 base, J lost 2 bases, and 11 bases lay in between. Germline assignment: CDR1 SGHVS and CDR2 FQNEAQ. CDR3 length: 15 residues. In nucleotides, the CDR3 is TGTGCCAGCAGCTTAGATTACCGACAAAACTATGGCTACACCTTC. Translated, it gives CASSLDYRQNYGYTF.

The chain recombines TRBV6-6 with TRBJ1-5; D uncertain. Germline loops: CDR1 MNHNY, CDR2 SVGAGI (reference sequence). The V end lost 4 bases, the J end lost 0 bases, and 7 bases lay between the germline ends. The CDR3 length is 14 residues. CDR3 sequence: CASSSPYSNQPQHF. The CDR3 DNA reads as TGTGCCAGCAGTTCCCCTTATAGCAATCAGCCCCAGCATTTT.

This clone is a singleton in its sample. As DNA, the CDR3 is TGTGCCTGGAGGACCCAACTAGCGGGGGCCTACAATGAGCAGTTCTTC. Translated: CAWRTQLAGAYNEQFF. This sequence joins TRBV30 and TRBJ2-1; 11 bases are shared with TRBD2. The germline V gene has CDR1 GTSNPN and CDR2 SVGIG (reference sequence). The CDR3 extends over 16 amino acids. The junction had 6 bases not matched to a gene; V was cut back by 3 bases and J by 2 bases.

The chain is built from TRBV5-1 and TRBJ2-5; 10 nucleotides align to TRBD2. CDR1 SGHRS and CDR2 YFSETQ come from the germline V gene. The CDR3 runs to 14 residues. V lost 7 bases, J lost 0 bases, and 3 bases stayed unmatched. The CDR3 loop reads CASELAGDQETQYF. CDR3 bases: TGCGCCAGCGAGCTAGCGGGGGACCAAGAGACCCAGTACTTC.

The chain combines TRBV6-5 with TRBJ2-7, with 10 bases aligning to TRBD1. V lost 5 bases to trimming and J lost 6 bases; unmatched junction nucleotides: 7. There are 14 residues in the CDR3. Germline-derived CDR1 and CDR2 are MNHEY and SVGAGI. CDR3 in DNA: TGTGCCAGCAGTACTCCGGGACAGGGGTTCGAGCAGTACTTC. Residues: CASSTPGQGFEQYF.

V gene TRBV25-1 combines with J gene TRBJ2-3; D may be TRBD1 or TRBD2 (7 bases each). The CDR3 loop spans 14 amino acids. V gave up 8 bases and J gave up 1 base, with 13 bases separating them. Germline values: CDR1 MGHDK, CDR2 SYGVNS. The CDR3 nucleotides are TGTGCCAGCCAGGGGGGGGTCCGCACAGATACGCAGTATTTT. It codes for CASQGGVRTDTQYF. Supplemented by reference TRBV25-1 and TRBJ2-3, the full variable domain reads EADIYQTPRYLVIGTGKKITLECSQTMGHDKMYWYQQDPGMELHLIHYSYGVNSTEKGDLSSESTVSRIRTEHFPLTLESARPSHTSQYLCASQGGVRTDTQYFGPGTRLTVL.

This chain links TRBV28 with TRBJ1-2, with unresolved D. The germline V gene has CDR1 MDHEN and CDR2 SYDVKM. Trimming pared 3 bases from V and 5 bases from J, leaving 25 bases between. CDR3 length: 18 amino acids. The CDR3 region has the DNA TGTGCCAGCAGTTTCTCCTCTCTATATCTCGGGCAGAATTATGGCTACACCTTC. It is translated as CASSFSSLYLGQNYGYTF.

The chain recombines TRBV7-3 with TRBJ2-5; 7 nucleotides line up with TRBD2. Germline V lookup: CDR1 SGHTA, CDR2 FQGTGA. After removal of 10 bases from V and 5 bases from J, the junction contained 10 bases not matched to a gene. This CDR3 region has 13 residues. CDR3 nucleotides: TGTGCCACCGCGCGGGGGATCGGGGAGACCCAGTACTTC. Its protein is CATARGIGETQYF.

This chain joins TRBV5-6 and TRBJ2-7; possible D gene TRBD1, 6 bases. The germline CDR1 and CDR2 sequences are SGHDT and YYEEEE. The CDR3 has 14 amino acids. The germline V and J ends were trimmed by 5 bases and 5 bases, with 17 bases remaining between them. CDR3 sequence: CASSEGVTRDEQYF. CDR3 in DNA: TGTGCCAGCAGTGAGGGGGTTACTCGGGACGAGCAGTACTTC.

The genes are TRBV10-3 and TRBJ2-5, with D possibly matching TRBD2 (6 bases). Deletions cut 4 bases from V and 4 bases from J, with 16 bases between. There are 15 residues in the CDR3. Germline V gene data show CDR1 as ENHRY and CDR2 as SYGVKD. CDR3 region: CAISAAGSGGETQYF. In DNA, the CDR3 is TGTGCCATCAGTGCTGCCGGGTCCGGGGGAGAGACCCAGTACTTC.

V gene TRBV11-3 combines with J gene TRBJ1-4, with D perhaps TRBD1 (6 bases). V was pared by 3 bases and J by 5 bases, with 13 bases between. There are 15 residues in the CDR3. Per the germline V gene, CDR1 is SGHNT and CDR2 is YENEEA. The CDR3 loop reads CASSFLRGGNEKLFF. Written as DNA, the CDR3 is TGTGCCAGCAGCTTTCTCAGGGGAGGGAATGAAAAACTGTTTTTT.

The DNA for the CDR3 is TGTGCCAGCAGCTATTCCTTAGGGGCTAGCACAGATACGCAGTATTTT. This sequence encodes CASSYSLGASTDTQYF. V is TRBV7-2 and J is TRBJ2-3; weak D call: TRBD1 (5 bases). The germline V and J ends were trimmed by 4 bases and 0 bases, with 14 bases remaining between them. The germline V gene has CDR1 SGHTA and CDR2 FQGNSA. The CDR3 extends over 16 amino acids. Full variable domain (remainder filled in from reference TRBV7-2 and TRBJ2-3): GAGVSQSPSNKVTEKGKDVELRCDPISGHTALYWYRQSLGQGLEFLIYFQGNSAPDKSGLPSDRFSAERTGGSVSTLTIQRTQQEDSAVYLCASSYSLGASTDTQYFGPGTRLTVL.